These T cell receptor beta chains were read from a single sample in a study of blood T cell repertoires in COVID-19. The table came from immunoSEQ multiplex PCR; TCRdb's copy has only in-frame clones and leaves some out. The table has 200,000 to 250,000 clones, about nine tenths seen once. Sequencing was carried out using PBMCs or T cells enriched from blood (not recorded which). The source of these receptors is a woman aged 30 to 39 who had recovered from COVID-19. Each CDR3 is given with its conserved first and last residue. D genes are given only for firm matches. Some rows have no size entry. The others give once, few or many, or a class for an expanded clone.

V gene	D gene	J gene	clone size	CDR3 protein	CDR3 DNA
TRBV6-2/TRBV6-3	-	TRBJ2-1	-	CASSYPREQFF	TGTGCCAGCAGTTACCCTCGTGAGCAGTTCTTC
TRBV4-3	TRBD2	TRBJ2-1	-	CASSHQTSGTSGRNEQFF	TGCGCCAGCAGCCATCAAACCTCCGGGACTAGCGGGCGGAATGAGCAGTTCTTC
TRBV6-5	-	TRBJ1-1	-	CASSYSPRRTEAFF	TGTGCCAGCAGTTACTCCCCGAGGCGGACTGAAGCTTTCTTT
TRBV7-6	TRBD2	TRBJ2-5	-	CASSLGASGGKETQYF	TGTGCCAGCAGCTTAGGGGCTAGCGGGGGGAAAGAGACCCAGTACTTC
TRBV4-1	TRBD1	TRBJ2-1	-	CASSRTPVGGPLTSYNEQFF	TGCGCCAGCAGCCGTACCCCGGTAGGGGGCCCTCTGACTTCCTACAATGAGCAGTTCTTC
TRBV2	-	TRBJ2-1	-	CASSDRVNEQFF	TGTGCCAGCAGTGACAGGGTAAATGAGCAGTTCTTC
TRBV15	TRBD1	TRBJ1-2	-	CATSRDRDRTLYGYTF	TGTGCCACCAGCAGAGACAGGGACAGGACCCTTTATGGCTACACCTTC
TRBV4-3	-	TRBJ2-2	-	CASSRTTGVGGELFF	TGCGCCAGCAGCCGGACTACAGGGGTAGGCGGGGAGCTGTTTTTT
TRBV6-6	TRBD2	TRBJ2-1	-	CASSSLAGAGEQFF	TGTGCCAGCAGTTCTTTAGCGGGGGCGGGTGAGCAGTTCTTC
TRBV15	TRBD1	TRBJ1-2	once	CATSTRTGPYGYTF	TGTGCCACCAGCACAAGGACAGGGCCCTATGGCTACACCTTC
TRBV7-9	-	TRBJ1-2	-	CASSTDRNYGYTF	TGTGCCAGCAGCACCGACAGGAACTATGGCTACACCTTC
TRBV5-8	-	TRBJ2-3	-	CASSPTLATDTQYF	TGTGCCAGCAGTCCGACGTTAGCCACAGATACGCAGTATTTT
TRBV6-2/TRBV6-3	TRBD2	TRBJ2-7	-	CASSTSGGPPYEQYF	TGTGCCAGCAGTACGAGCGGGGGGCCTCCCTACGAGCAGTACTTC
TRBV12-3/TRBV12-4	-	TRBJ1-1	-	CASRIGVNTEAFF	TGTGCCAGCAGAATAGGGGTTAACACTGAAGCTTTCTTT
TRBV18	TRBD1	TRBJ2-3	-	CASSPQTGAGDTQYF	TGTGCCAGCTCACCTCAGACAGGGGCTGGGGATACGCAGTATTTT
TRBV6-1	-	TRBJ1-5	-	CASSESVLKLYSNQPQHF	TGTGCCAGCAGTGAAAGCGTTCTTAAGCTTTATAGCAATCAGCCCCAGCATTTT
TRBV11-3	-	TRBJ2-7	-	CASSKDGHYEQYF	TGTGCCAGCAGCAAAGATGGGCACTACGAGCAGTACTTC
TRBV3-1/TRBV3-2	-	TRBJ1-3	-	CASSQGSAGNTIYF	TGTGCCAGCAGCCAAGGGAGTGCTGGAAACACCATATATTTT
TRBV2	TRBD1	TRBJ1-1	-	CASPQRGTVNTEAFF	TGTGCCAGCCCTCAAAGGGGGACAGTGAACACTGAAGCTTTCTTT
TRBV7-3	-	TRBJ2-5	-	CASSLTYQETQYF	TGTGCCAGCAGCCTAACCTATCAAGAGACCCAGTACTTC
TRBV7-4	-	TRBJ1-2	-	CASSLYYRGSGYTF	TGTGCCAGCAGCTTGTACTACCGGGGTAGCGGCTACACCTTC
TRBV21-1	-	TRBJ1-2	-	CASSNPHPGQVRDGYTF	TGTGCCAGCAGCAACCCTCACCCGGGACAGGTAAGGGATGGCTACACCTTC
TRBV7-8	-	TRBJ2-5	once	CASSLGFGSEETQYF	TGTGCCAGCAGCTTAGGATTTGGGTCGGAGGAGACCCAGTACTTC
TRBV14	-	TRBJ1-6	-	CASSQSNSPLHF	TGTGCCAGCAGCCAATCAAATTCACCCCTCCACTTT
TRBV5-6	TRBD1	TRBJ1-5	-	CASSTRDREQPQHF	TGTGCCAGCAGCACCCGGGACAGGGAGCAGCCCCAGCATTTT
TRBV5-4	TRBD2	TRBJ2-1	-	CASSRLAGGKNEQFF	TGTGCCAGCAGCCGACTAGCGGGGGGGAAGAATGAGCAGTTCTTC
TRBV29-1	TRBD2	TRBJ2-3	-	CSVAGTRPTDTQYF	TGCAGCGTGGCCGGGACTAGGCCGACAGATACGCAGTATTTT
TRBV11-3	-	TRBJ2-7	-	CASSWGTGDEQYF	TGTGCCAGCAGCTGGGGGACTGGCGACGAGCAGTACTTC
TRBV4-3	TRBD1	TRBJ1-1	-	CASSQGRITGGTTEAFF	TGCGCCAGCAGCCAAGGACGGATCACAGGGGGAACGACTGAAGCTTTCTTT
TRBV19	-	TRBJ1-1	-	CATYRANTEAFF	TGTGCCACCTACAGGGCGAACACTGAAGCTTTCTTT
TRBV3-1/TRBV3-2	TRBD2	TRBJ2-6	-	CASSQLPGGGAAGANVLTF	TGTGCCAGCAGCCAACTGCCGGGAGGGGGGGCCGCTGGGGCCAACGTCCTGACTTTC